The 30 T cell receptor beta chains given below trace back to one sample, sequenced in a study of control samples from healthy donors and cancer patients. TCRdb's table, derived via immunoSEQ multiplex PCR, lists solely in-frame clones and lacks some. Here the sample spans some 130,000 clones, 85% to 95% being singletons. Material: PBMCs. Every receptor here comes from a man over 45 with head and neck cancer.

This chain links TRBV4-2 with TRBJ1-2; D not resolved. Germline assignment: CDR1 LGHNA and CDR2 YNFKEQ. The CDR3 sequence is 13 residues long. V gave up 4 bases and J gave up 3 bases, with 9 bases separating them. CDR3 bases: TGTGCCAGCAGCCTAGAACCCGACTATGGCTACACCTTC. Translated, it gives CASSLEPDYGYTF.

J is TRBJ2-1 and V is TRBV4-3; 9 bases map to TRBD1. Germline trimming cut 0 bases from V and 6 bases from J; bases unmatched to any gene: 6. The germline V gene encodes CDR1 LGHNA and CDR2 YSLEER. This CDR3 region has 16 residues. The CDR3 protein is CASSQDRGTGRNEQFF. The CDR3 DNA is TGCGCCAGCAGCCAAGATCGTGGGACAGGGCGCAATGAGCAGTTCTTC.

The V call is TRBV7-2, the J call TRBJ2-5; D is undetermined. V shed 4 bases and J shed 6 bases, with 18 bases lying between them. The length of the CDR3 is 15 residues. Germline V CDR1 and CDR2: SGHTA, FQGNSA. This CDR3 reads CASSSSPTGPKTQYF. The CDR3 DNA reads TGTGCCAGCAGCTCATCCCCGACGGGCCCGAAGACCCAGTACTTC.

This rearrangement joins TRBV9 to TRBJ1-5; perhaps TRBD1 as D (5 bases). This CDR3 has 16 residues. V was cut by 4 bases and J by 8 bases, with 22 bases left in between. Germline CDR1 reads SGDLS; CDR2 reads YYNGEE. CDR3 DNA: TGTGCCAGCAGCCGTGGGAGGGCGCCCCGGGGGGAGCCCCAGCATTTT. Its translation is CASSRGRAPRGEPQHF.

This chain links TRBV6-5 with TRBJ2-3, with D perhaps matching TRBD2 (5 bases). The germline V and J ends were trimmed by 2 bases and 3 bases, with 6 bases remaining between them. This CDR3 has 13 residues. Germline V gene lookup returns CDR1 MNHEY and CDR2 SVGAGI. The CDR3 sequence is CASSYEGTDTQYF. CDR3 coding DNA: TGTGCCAGCAGTTACGAGGGAACAGATACGCAGTATTTT.

The CDR3 bases are TGTGCCAGCAGCCGAGATAGCAATGAGCAGTTCTTC. It translates to CASSRDSNEQFF. The chain employs TRBV5-4 and TRBJ2-1; D gene unclear. Germline CDR1 and CDR2: SGHNT and YYREEE (reference sequence). With 4 bases removed from V and 6 bases from J, the gap between germline ends came to 8 bases. The CDR3 sequence is 12 residues long. The entire variable domain, with the rest obtained from reference TRBV5-4 and TRBJ2-1, is as follows: ETGVTQSPTHLIKTRGQQVTLRCSSQSGHNTVSWYQQALGQGPQFIFQYYREEENGRGNFPPRFSGLQFPNYSSELNVNALELDDSALYLCASSRDSNEQFFGPGTRLTVL.

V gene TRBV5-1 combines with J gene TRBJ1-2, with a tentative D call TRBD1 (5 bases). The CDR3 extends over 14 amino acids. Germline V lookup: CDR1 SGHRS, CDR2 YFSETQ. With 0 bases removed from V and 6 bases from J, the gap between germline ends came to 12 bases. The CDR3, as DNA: TGCGCCAGCAGCTTGGCGGACACCCATAATGGCTACACCTTC. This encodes CASSLADTHNGYTF.

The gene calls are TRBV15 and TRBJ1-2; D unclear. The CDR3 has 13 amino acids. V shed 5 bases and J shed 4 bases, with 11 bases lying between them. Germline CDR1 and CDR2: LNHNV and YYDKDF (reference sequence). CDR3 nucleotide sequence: TGTGCCACCAGCGTGGGCGAGGGCTATGGCTACACCTTC. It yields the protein CATSVGEGYGYTF. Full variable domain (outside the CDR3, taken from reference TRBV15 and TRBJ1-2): DAMVIQNPRYQVTQFGKPVTLSCSQTLNHNVMYWYQQKSSQAPKLLFHYYDKDFNNEADTPDNFQSRRPNTSFCFLDIRSPGLGDTAMYLCATSVGEGYGYTFGSGTRLTVV.

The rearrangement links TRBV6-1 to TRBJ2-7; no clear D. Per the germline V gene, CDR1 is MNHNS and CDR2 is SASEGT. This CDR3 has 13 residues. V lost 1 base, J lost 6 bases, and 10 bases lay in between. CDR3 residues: CASSEDPFSEQYF. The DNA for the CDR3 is TGTGCCAGCAGTGAAGATCCGTTTTCCGAGCAGTACTTC.

In DNA form, the CDR3 reads TGCGCCAGCAGCCAAGCCCCCGCGGGGGGGCTAGATACGCAGTATTTT. Protein product: CASSQAPAGGLDTQYF. The chain employs TRBV4-3 and TRBJ2-3; 9 bases are shared with TRBD2. V gave up 1 base and J gave up 5 bases; unmatched junction bases: 7. The length of the CDR3 is 16 residues. The germline gives CDR1 LGHNA, CDR2 YSLEER.

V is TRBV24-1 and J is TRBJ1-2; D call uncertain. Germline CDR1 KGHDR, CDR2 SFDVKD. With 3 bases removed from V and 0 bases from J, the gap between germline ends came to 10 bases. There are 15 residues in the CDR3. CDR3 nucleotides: TGTGCCACCAGTGATGCGACGACACCTAACTATGGCTACACCTTC. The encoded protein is CATSDATTPNYGYTF.

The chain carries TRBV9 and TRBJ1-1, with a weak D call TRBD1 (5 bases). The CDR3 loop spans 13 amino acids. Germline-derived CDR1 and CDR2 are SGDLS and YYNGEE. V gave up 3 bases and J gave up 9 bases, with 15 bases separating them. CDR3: CASSGHQGSQAFF. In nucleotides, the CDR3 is TGTGCCAGCAGCGGACATCAGGGCAGTCAAGCTTTCTTT.

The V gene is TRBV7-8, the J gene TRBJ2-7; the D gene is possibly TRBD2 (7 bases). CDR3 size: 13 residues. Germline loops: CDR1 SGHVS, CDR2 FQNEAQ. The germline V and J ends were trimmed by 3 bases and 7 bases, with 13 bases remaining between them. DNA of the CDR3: TGTGCCAGCAGCTTCGGGGGGCGAGGAGAGCAGTACTTC. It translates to CASSFGGRGEQYF.

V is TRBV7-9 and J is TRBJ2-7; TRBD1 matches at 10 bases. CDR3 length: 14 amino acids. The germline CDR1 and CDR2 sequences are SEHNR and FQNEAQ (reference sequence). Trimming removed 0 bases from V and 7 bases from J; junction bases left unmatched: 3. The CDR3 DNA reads TGTGCCAGCAGCTTAGCCGGGACAGGGGAGGAGCAGTACTTC. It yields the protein CASSLAGTGEEQYF.

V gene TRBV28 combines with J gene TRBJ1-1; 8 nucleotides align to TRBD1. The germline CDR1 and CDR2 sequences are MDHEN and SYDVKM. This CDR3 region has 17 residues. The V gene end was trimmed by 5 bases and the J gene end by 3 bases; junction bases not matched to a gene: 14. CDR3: CASSLDRGGFRDTEAFF. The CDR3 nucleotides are TGTGCCAGCAGTCTAGACAGGGGAGGTTTTCGGGACACTGAAGCTTTCTTT.

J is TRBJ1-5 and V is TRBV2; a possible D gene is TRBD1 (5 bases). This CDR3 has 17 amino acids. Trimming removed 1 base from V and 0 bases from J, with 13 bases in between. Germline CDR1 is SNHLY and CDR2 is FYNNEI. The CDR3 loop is CASSEVDRYLSNQPQHF. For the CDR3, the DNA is TGTGCCAGCAGTGAAGTCGACAGATACCTTAGCAATCAGCCCCAGCATTTT.

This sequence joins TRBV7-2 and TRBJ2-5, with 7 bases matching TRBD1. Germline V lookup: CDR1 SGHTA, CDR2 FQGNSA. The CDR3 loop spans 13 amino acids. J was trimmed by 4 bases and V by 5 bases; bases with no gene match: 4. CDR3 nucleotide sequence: TGTGCCAGCAGCCAGTGGGACAGAGAGACCCAGTACTTC. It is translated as CASSQWDRETQYF.

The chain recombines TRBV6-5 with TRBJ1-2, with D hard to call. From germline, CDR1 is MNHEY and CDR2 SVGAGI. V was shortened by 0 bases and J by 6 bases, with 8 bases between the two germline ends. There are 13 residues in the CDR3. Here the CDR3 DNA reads TGTGCCAGCAGTTACTCGCGGGTAGATGGCTACACCTTC. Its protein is CASSYSRVDGYTF.

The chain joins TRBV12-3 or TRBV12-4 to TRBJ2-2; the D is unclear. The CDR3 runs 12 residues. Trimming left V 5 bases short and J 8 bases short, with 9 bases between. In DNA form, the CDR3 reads TGTGCCAGCAGTCCTATACCGGGGGAGCTGTTTTTT. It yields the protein CASSPIPGELFF.

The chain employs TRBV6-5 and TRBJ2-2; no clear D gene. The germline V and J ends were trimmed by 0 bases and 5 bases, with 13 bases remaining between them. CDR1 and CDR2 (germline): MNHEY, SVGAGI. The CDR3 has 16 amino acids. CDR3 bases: TGTGCCAGCAGTTACTCGATCCGGATAACTACCGGGGAGCTGTTTTTT. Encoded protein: CASSYSIRITTGELFF.

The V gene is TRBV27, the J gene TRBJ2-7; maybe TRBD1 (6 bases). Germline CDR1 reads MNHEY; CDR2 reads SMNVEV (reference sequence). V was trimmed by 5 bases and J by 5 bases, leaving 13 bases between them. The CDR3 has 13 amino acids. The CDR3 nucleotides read TGTGCCAGCAGTCGGGCAGGGGACGACGAGCAGTACTTC. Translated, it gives CASSRAGDDEQYF.

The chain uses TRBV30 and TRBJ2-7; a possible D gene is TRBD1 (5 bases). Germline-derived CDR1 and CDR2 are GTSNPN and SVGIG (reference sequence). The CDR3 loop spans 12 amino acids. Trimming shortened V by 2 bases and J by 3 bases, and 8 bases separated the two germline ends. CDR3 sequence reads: CAWSRQIYEQYF. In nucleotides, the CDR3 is TGTGCCTGGAGTCGACAGATCTACGAGCAGTACTTC.

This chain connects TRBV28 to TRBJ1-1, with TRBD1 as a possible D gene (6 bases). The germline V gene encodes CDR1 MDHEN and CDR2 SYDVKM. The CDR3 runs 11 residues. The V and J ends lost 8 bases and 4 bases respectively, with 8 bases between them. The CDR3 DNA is TGTGCCAGCGGCAGGGGCACTGAAGCTTTCTTT. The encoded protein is CASGRGTEAFF.

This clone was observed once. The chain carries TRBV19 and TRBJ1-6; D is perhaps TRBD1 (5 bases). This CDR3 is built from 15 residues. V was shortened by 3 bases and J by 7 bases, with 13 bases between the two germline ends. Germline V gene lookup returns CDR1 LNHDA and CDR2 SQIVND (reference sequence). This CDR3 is CASSIWDQRNSPLHF. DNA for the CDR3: TGTGCCAGTAGTATTTGGGACCAACGGAATTCACCCCTCCACTTT.

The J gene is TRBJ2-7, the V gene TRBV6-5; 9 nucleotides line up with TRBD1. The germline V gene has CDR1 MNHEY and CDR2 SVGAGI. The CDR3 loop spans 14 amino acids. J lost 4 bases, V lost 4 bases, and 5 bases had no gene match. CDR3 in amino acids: CASSSRQGGYEQYF. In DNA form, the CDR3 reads TGTGCCAGCAGTTCCCGACAGGGGGGTTACGAGCAGTACTTC.

CDR3 coding DNA: TGTGCCTGGAGTCCAGGGAACCCCTACGAGCAGTACTTC. Residues: CAWSPGNPYEQYF. This sequence joins TRBV30 and TRBJ2-7; D perhaps matches TRBD1 (5 bases). The V end lost 2 bases, the J end lost 2 bases, and 10 bases lay between the germline ends. Germline V gene sequence: CDR1 GTSNPN, CDR2 SVGIG (reference sequence). CDR3 length equals 13 residues.

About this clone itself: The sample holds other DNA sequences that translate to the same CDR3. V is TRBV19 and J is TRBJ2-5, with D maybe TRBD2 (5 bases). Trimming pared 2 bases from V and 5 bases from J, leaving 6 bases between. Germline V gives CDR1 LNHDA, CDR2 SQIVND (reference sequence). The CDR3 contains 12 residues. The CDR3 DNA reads TGTGCCAGTAGTATAAGGGAGGAGACCCAGTACTTC. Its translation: CASSIREETQYF.

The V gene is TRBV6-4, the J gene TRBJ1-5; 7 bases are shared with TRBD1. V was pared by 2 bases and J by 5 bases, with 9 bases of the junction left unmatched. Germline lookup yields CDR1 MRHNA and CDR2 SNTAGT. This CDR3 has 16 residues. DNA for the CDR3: TGTGCCAGCAGTGACCCACCAGGACAGGTGGATCAGCCCCAGCATTTT. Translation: CASSDPPGQVDQPQHF.

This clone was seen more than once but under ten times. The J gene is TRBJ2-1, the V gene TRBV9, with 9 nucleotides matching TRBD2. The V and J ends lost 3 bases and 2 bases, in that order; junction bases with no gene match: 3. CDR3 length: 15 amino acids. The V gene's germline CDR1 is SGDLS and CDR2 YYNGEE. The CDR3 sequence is CASSESGGPYNEQFF. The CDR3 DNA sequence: TGTGCCAGCAGCGAGAGCGGGGGGCCCTACAATGAGCAGTTCTTC.

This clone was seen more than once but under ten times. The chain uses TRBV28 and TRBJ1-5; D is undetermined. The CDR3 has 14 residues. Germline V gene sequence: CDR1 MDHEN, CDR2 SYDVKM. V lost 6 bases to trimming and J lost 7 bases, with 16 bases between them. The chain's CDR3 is CASSSYRNKQPQHF. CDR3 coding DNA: TGTGCCAGCAGCTCATACCGGAATAAGCAGCCCCAGCATTTT.